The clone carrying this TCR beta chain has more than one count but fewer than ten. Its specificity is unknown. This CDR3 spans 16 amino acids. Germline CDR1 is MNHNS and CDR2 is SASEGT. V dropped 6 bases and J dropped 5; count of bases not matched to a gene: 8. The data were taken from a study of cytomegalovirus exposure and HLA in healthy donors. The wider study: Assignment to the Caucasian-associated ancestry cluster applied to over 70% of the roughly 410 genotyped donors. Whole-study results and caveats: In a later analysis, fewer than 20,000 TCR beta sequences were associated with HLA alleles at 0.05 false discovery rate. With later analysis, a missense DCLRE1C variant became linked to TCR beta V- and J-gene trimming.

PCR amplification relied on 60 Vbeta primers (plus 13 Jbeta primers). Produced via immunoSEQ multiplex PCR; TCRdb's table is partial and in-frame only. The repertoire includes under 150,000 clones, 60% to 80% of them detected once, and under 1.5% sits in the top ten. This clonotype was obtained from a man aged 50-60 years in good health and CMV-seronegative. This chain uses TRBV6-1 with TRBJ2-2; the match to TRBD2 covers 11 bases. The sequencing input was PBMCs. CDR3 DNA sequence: TGTGCCAGCAGAGAAACCGGGACTAGCGGTACCGGGGAGCTGTTTTTT. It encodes CASRETGTSGTGELFF.